This T cell receptor (beta chain) was observed in a study of identical twins. Germline-derived CDR1 and CDR2 are DFQATT and SNEGSKA (reference sequence). The CDR3 has 14 amino acids. The V and J ends lost 0 bases and 5 bases respectively, with 12 bases between them. Unique molecular identifiers were present on cDNA, and template switching added a universal primer site. TCRdb re-derived calls from the 5' RACE reads in MiXCR, one entry per CDR3 protein. This sample carries hundreds of thousands of distinct CDR3 sequences, around an eighth of them seen once, and the ten largest clones take about 1.5%. This clonotype was observed a few times. These data also featured in a second study, about yellow fever vaccine responses in identical twins.

The source of this sequence is a woman aged 18-35 years in good health. The sequencing sample was made of PBMCs. The rearrangement joins TRBV20-1 to TRBJ2-3; D call uncertain. The CDR3 loop is CSARDTRRLDTQYF. The CDR3 coding sequence is TGCAGTGCTAGAGATACCCGCCGCCTAGATACGCAGTATTTT.